These 26 T cell receptor beta chains were sequenced from one sample in a study of PD-1 blockade in classical Hodgkin lymphoma. The table came from immunoSEQ multiplex PCR; TCRdb's copy has only in-frame clones and leaves some out. The sample lists tens of thousands of clones, about 92% seen once, with 7.5% to 10% in the top ten. All patients relapsed after autologous stem cell transplantation, and brentuximab vedotin exposure varied. The starting material was peripheral blood mononuclear cells (PBMCs), obtained at baseline. These receptors were obtained from a human donor with classical Hodgkin lymphoma.

The J gene is TRBJ1-3, the V gene TRBV5-6, with 10 bases lining up with TRBD1. Germline V lookup: CDR1 SGHDT, CDR2 YYEEEE. This CDR3 spans 17 amino acids. Unmatched junction bases numbered 5, after V lost 0 bases and J lost 2 bases. DNA for the CDR3: TGTGCCAGCAGCTTGGGACAGGGGGCCTCCGCTGGAAACACCATATATTTT. Protein sequence: CASSLGQGASAGNTIYF.

The CDR3 sequence is CACMKSGANVLTF. The CDR3 DNA is TGTGCCTGTATGAAATCTGGGGCCAACGTCCTGACTTTC. This chain joins TRBV30 and TRBJ2-6; no firm D call. This CDR3 has 13 residues. V shed 6 bases and J shed 1 base, with 7 bases lying between them. Germline V gives CDR1 GTSNPN, CDR2 SVGIG (reference sequence).

The rearrangement joins TRBV28 to TRBJ2-7; the D gene is possibly TRBD2 (6 bases). Per germline, CDR1 MDHEN and CDR2 SYDVKM. The CDR3 runs 15 residues. Trimming pared 5 bases from V and 0 bases from J, leaving 14 bases between. In DNA, the CDR3 is TGTGCCAGCAGTCGCCCGTTGGGACTCTCCTACGAGCAGTACTTC. It codes for CASSRPLGLSYEQYF.

This chain connects TRBV19 to TRBJ2-7, with D unresolved. The CDR3 loop spans 15 amino acids. Per germline, CDR1 LNHDA and CDR2 SQIVND (reference sequence). Between the trimmed V and J ends, which lost 7 bases and 0 bases, there was a span of 16 bases. CDR3 protein: CASIHRHPPSYEQYF. As DNA, the CDR3 is TGTGCCAGTATCCACCGACACCCACCCTCCTACGAGCAGTACTTC.

This clone has just one count. The chain employs TRBV28 and TRBJ2-7; D uncertain. The V gene's germline CDR1 is MDHEN and CDR2 SYDVKM. The CDR3 loop spans 13 amino acids. V was cut by 3 bases and J by 0 bases, with 6 bases left in between. CDR3 nucleotides: TGTGCCAGCAGTTTCTCCGACTCCTACGAGCAGTACTTC. This encodes CASSFSDSYEQYF. The variable domain in full, completed from reference TRBV28 and TRBJ2-7, reads DVKVTQSSRYLVKRTGEKVFLECVQDMDHENMFWYRQDPGLGLRLIYFSYDVKMKEKGDIPEGYSVSREKKERFSLILESASTNQTSMYLCASSFSDSYEQYFGPGTRLTVT.

J is TRBJ2-5 and V is TRBV6-5, with D perhaps assigned TRBD1 or TRBD2 (7 bases each). V was trimmed by 6 bases and J by 4 bases, leaving 15 bases between them. Germline V CDR1 and CDR2: MNHEY, SVGAGI. The CDR3 has 14 residues. The CDR3 DNA reads as TGTGCCAGCAGCCCAACAGGGGAGGGAGAGACCCAGTACTTC. It specifies CASSPTGEGETQYF.

The rearrangement links TRBV9 to TRBJ2-5; no reliable D call. In germline, CDR1 is SGDLS, CDR2 YYNGEE. The CDR3 runs to 14 residues. Trimming left V 0 bases short and J 1 base short, with 7 bases between. The CDR3 is CASSVEGGQETQYF. CDR3 nucleotides: TGTGCCAGCAGCGTAGAGGGCGGCCAAGAGACCCAGTACTTC.

This chain connects TRBV11-2 to TRBJ2-3; D remains unclear. The CDR3 extends over 14 amino acids. The V end lost 0 bases, the J end lost 3 bases, and 7 bases lay between the germline ends. Per germline, CDR1 SGHAT and CDR2 FQNNGV. The CDR3 loop is CASSLEDGTDTQYF. CDR3 coding DNA: TGTGCCAGCAGCTTAGAGGACGGGACAGATACGCAGTATTTT. Combining the CDR3 with reference TRBV11-2 and TRBJ2-3 gives the whole variable domain EAGVAQSPRYKIIEKRQSVAFWCNPISGHATLYWYQQILGQGPKLLIQFQNNGVVDDSQLPKDRFSAERLKGVDSTLKIQPAKLEDSAVYLCASSLEDGTDTQYFGPGTRLTVL.

In this sample, this clone turned up once. V usage is TRBV11-1 and J usage is TRBJ2-1, with D unclear. Germline V gives CDR1 SGHAT, CDR2 FQDESV (reference sequence). V lost 2 bases and J lost 7, with 9 bases in between. The CDR3 has 13 residues. The CDR3 region is CASSLKGLNEQFF. In DNA, the CDR3 is TGTGCCAGCAGCTTAAAGGGCCTAAATGAGCAGTTCTTC.

This clone came up a few times. This rearrangement joins TRBV6-5 to TRBJ1-6; possibly TRBD1 for D (5 bases). There are 15 residues in the CDR3. Germline V gene data show CDR1 as MNHEY and CDR2 as SVGAGI. V dropped 0 bases and J dropped 9 bases, with 12 bases sitting between them. The CDR3 spells CASSYSRQRGSPLHF. The CDR3 DNA sequence: TGTGCCAGCAGTTACTCGCGACAGCGGGGTTCACCCCTCCACTTT.

A note on this clone: Different DNA sequences within this sample yield the same CDR3. The chain links TRBV19 to TRBJ1-6; 9 bases agree with TRBD1. The ends lost 4 bases at V and 9 bases at J; junction bases unmatched: 13. The length of the CDR3 is 17 residues. Germline assignment: CDR1 LNHDA and CDR2 SQIVND (reference sequence). CDR3 in DNA: TGTGCCAGTAGTACCCACTCGACAGGGGGAGGTGGTTCACCCCTCCACTTT. Amino acid sequence: CASSTHSTGGGGSPLHF.

This clone was recorded only once. The J gene is TRBJ2-2, the V gene TRBV9, with D possibly being TRBD2 (6 bases). Germline assignment: CDR1 SGDLS and CDR2 YYNGEE. V was pared by 5 bases and J by 6 bases, with 14 bases between. This CDR3 is built from 14 residues. The CDR3 sequence: CASSDLPGAGELFF. DNA for the CDR3: TGTGCCAGCAGTGACCTTCCGGGGGCCGGGGAGCTGTTTTTT.

The V and J genes are TRBV5-1 and TRBJ2-2, with D perhaps being TRBD1 or TRBD2 (5 bases each). Trimming cost V 0 bases and J 9 bases, with 12 bases left between them. Germline-derived CDR1 and CDR2 are SGHRS and YFSETQ. The CDR3 contains 14 residues. In nucleotides, the CDR3 is TGCGCCAGCAGCTTGGAGGTGGGGACGAGGGAGCTGTTTTTT. Translation: CASSLEVGTRELFF.

The gene calls are TRBV19 and TRBJ1-2; D not certain. Germline lookup yields CDR1 LNHDA and CDR2 SQIVND (reference sequence). The CDR3 totals 14 residues. V gave up 3 bases and J gave up 0 bases, with 8 bases separating them. This CDR3 is CASSMSQTNYGYTF. The CDR3, as DNA: TGTGCCAGTAGTATGTCCCAGACTAACTATGGCTACACCTTC. The complete variable domain, with remaining parts taken from reference TRBV19 and TRBJ1-2, reads DGGITQSPKYLFRKEGQNVTLSCEQNLNHDAMYWYRQDPGQGLRLIYYSQIVNDFQKGDIAEGYSVSREKKESFPLTVTSAQKNPTAFYLCASSMSQTNYGYTFGSGTRLTVV.

The chain links TRBV11-2 to TRBJ2-5, with 12 nucleotides matching TRBD2. There are 19 residues in the CDR3. Per the germline V gene, CDR1 is SGHAT and CDR2 is FQNNGV. V gave up 1 base and J gave up 0 bases; unmatched junction bases: 9. The DNA of the CDR3 is TGTGCCAGCAGCTTAGGTCCCCGGCGGACTAGCGGGAACCAAGAGACCCAGTACTTC. Its protein product is CASSLGPRRTSGNQETQYF.

The chain has TRBV7-8 and TRBJ2-7; tentative D call: TRBD2 (7 bases). Per germline, CDR1 SGHVS and CDR2 FQNEAQ. The germline V and J ends were trimmed by 5 bases and 1 base, with 18 bases remaining between them. This CDR3 is 16 amino acids long. CDR3 sequence reads: CASSTRYGGQSYEQYF. The CDR3 nucleotides are TGTGCCAGCAGCACCCGTTACGGGGGGCAATCCTACGAGCAGTACTTC.

V usage is TRBV28 and J usage is TRBJ1-2; D gene ambiguous. V lost 2 bases and J 4 bases, leaving 8 bases between the germline ends. CDR1 and CDR2 from the germline V gene are MDHEN and SYDVKM. The CDR3 consists of 13 residues. CDR3 sequence: CASSLSIAYGYTF. CDR3 DNA sequence: TGTGCCAGCAGTTTAAGCATAGCCTATGGCTACACCTTC.

The V gene is TRBV25-1, the J gene TRBJ2-2; D is uncertain. Germline CDR1 and CDR2: MGHDK and SYGVNS. This CDR3 spans 13 amino acids. Trimming pared 6 bases from V and 1 base from J, leaving 6 bases between. CDR3 loop: CASRDLNTGELFF. The DNA for the CDR3 is TGTGCCAGCAGGGACCTGAACACCGGGGAGCTGTTTTTT.

The J gene is TRBJ2-7, the V gene TRBV5-1; 7 nucleotides align to TRBD1. This CDR3 has 14 amino acids. V lost 2 bases, J lost 3 bases, and 5 bases stayed unmatched. Germline V gives CDR1 SGHRS, CDR2 YFSETQ. CDR3 loop: CASSFTRTGYEQYF. The DNA of the CDR3 is TGCGCCAGCAGCTTCACTAGGACAGGCTACGAGCAGTACTTC.

The chain combines TRBV28 with TRBJ2-1; 11 nucleotides match TRBD2. CDR1 and CDR2 from the germline V gene are MDHEN and SYDVKM. Trimming cost V 2 bases and J 9 bases; bases outside gene matches: 3. The CDR3 runs 14 residues. In nucleotides, the CDR3 is TGTGCCAGCAGTTTACTTCTAGCGGGAGGTGAGCAGTTCTTC. Translated, it gives CASSLLLAGGEQFF.

The V and J genes are TRBV15 and TRBJ2-7, with D possibly TRBD2 on 5 matching bases. The V end was cut by 3 bases, the J end by 4 bases, with 10 bases between. Germline-derived CDR1 and CDR2 are LNHNV and YYDKDF (reference sequence). The CDR3 consists of 13 residues. This chain's CDR3 is CATSRETTYEQYF. Written as DNA, the CDR3 is TGTGCCACCAGCAGGGAGACTACTTACGAGCAGTACTTC. Based on the CDR3 plus reference TRBV15 and TRBJ2-7, the full variable domain is DAMVIQNPRYQVTQFGKPVTLSCSQTLNHNVMYWYQQKSSQAPKLLFHYYDKDFNNEADTPDNFQSRRPNTSFCFLDIRSPGLGDTAMYLCATSRETTYEQYFGPGTRLTVT.

This rearrangement joins TRBV5-8 to TRBJ1-5, with 9 nucleotides matching TRBD1. This CDR3 is built from 15 residues. The trim removed 2 bases at V and 2 bases at J, leaving 2 bases unmatched. The germline V gene encodes CDR1 SGHTS and CDR2 YDEGEE. The CDR3 region is CASSLQGAGNQPQHF. CDR3 coding DNA: TGTGCCAGCAGCTTACAGGGGGCCGGCAATCAGCCCCAGCATTTT.

The chain has TRBV7-9 and TRBJ2-7, with 12 bases identical to TRBD2. Trimming took 5 bases from V and 0 from J; bases not matched to a gene: 2. CDR3 size: 15 residues. CDR1 SEHNR and CDR2 FQNEAQ come from the germline V gene (reference sequence). CDR3 in DNA: TGTGCCAGCAGCGGGACTAGCGGGCGCTCCTACGAGCAGTACTTC. Translated, it gives CASSGTSGRSYEQYF.

The chain is built from TRBV2 and TRBJ1-1; D gene unclear. Trimming stripped 4 bases from V and 11 bases from J, with 8 bases between. Germline loops: CDR1 SNHLY, CDR2 FYNNEI. The CDR3 is made up of 10 amino acids. For the CDR3, the DNA is TGTGCCAGCAGTGGTACGTGGGCTTTCTTT. It codes for CASSGTWAFF.

This chain uses TRBV2 with TRBJ2-5, with TRBD1 as a possible D gene (6 bases). Trimming stripped 7 bases from V and 4 bases from J, with 16 bases between. Looked up from germline, CDR1 is SNHLY and CDR2 is FYNNEI. The CDR3 spans 14 residues. CDR3 sequence reads: CASTQGRFTETQYF. The CDR3 nucleotides are TGTGCCAGCACCCAGGGGCGGTTTACAGAGACCCAGTACTTC.

As concerns this clone: The junction differs from germline at one of its ends, possibly a read error. The chain joins TRBV9 to TRBJ2-7, with 7 bases that match TRBD1. The CDR3 is made up of 13 amino acids. The germline V gene has CDR1 SGDLS and CDR2 YYNGEE. CDR3 amino acids: CASSPSTGYEILF. The CDR3 DNA is TGTGCCAGCAGCCCGTCGACAGGGTACGAGATCCTCTTC.